The 27 T cell receptor beta chains below come from one sample, sequenced in a study of glioma-infiltrating T cells after dendritic cell vaccination. Described time point: after dendritic cell vaccination, including at tumor progression/relapse. The assay was immunoSEQ multiplex PCR, and TCRdb's table has in-frame clones only and misses some. The table records some 46,000 clones, about nine tenths of them present only once. This specimen consisted of blood, obtained after dendritic cell vaccination. Every receptor here comes from a human donor with glioblastoma.

The genes are TRBV19 and TRBJ1-2; tentative D call: TRBD1 (5 bases). The CDR3 is 12 residues long. V was cut by 2 bases and J by 9 bases, with 10 bases left in between. Germline loops: CDR1 LNHDA, CDR2 SQIVND (reference sequence). CDR3 DNA: TGTGCCAGTAGTATATCAGGGTGGAGCTACACCTTC. This sequence encodes CASSISGWSYTF. Full variable domain (outside the CDR3, taken from reference TRBV19 and TRBJ1-2): DGGITQSPKYLFRKEGQNVTLSCEQNLNHDAMYWYRQDPGQGLRLIYYSQIVNDFQKGDIAEGYSVSREKKESFPLTVTSAQKNPTAFYLCASSISGWSYTFGSGTRLTVV.

The chain joins TRBV7-2 to TRBJ1-5; D might be TRBD1 (5 bases). V was pared by 1 base and J by 5 bases, with 12 bases between. In germline, CDR1 is SGHTA, CDR2 FQGNSA. This CDR3 is 15 amino acids long. CDR3 residues: CASSLGRAFHQPQHF. The CDR3 DNA is TGTGCCAGCAGCTTAGGCAGGGCTTTCCATCAGCCCCAGCATTTT.

This clone has only a few counts. This chain uses TRBV4-1 with TRBJ1-5, with TRBD1 identical over 7 bases. The CDR3 consists of 15 residues. V lost 4 bases, J lost 5 bases, and 8 bases stayed unmatched. The germline V gene encodes CDR1 MGHRA and CDR2 YSYEKL. CDR3 coding DNA: TGCGCCAGCAGCCGAGAACCGACAGGGTATCAGCCCCAGCATTTT. It is translated as CASSREPTGYQPQHF.

This chain connects TRBV7-2 to TRBJ1-2, with 9 bases fitting TRBD1. The CDR3 extends over 14 amino acids. The V gene end was trimmed by 6 bases and the J gene end by 5 bases; junction bases not matched to a gene: 7. Per germline, CDR1 SGHTA and CDR2 FQGNSA. The CDR3 DNA follows: TGTGCCAGCAGACCCGGGACAGGGTCTTATGGCTACACCTTC. It specifies CASRPGTGSYGYTF.

Concerning this clone itself: Other DNA sequences in this sample translate to the same CDR3. This chain links TRBV27 with TRBJ1-1, with D possibly TRBD1 on 5 matching bases. The CDR3 runs to 15 residues. From germline, CDR1 is MNHEY and CDR2 SMNVEV (reference sequence). With 0 bases removed from V and 0 bases from J, the gap between germline ends came to 8 bases. CDR3 sequence: CASSLSRGLNTEAFF. The CDR3 nucleotides are TGTGCCAGCAGTTTATCACGGGGGTTGAACACTGAAGCTTTCTTT.

For the CDR3, the DNA is TGTGCCAGCAGCCGGGGACTAGCGGGAACAGCGGGCTACGAGCAGTACTTC. This codes for CASSRGLAGTAGYEQYF. The V and J genes are TRBV7-8 and TRBJ2-7; 13 bases match TRBD2. The trim removed 5 bases at V and 3 bases at J, leaving 10 bases unmatched. CDR1 SGHVS and CDR2 FQNEAQ come from the germline V gene. This CDR3 comprises 17 residues.

The CDR3 reads CASRLRREWTGELFF. CDR3 coding DNA: TGTGCCAGCAGGCTTAGGCGGGAGTGGACCGGGGAGCTGTTTTTT. The gene calls are TRBV5-6 and TRBJ2-2; the match to TRBD2 covers 7 bases. The CDR3 is 15 residues long. Unmatched junction bases numbered 9, after V lost 5 bases and J lost 5 bases. The germline V gene encodes CDR1 SGHDT and CDR2 YYEEEE.

V usage is TRBV30 and J usage is TRBJ2-7; possibly TRBD1 for D (6 bases). Trimming left V 6 bases short and J 1 base short, with 19 bases between. In germline, CDR1 is GTSNPN, CDR2 SVGIG (reference sequence). This CDR3 region has 15 residues. The CDR3 DNA reads TGTGCCTGCAATGTTGTAGGACAGAGATCCTACGAGCAGTACTTC. Its protein is CACNVVGQRSYEQYF.

The chain's CDR3 is CASSLIPAAGGEQYF. CDR3 DNA sequence: TGTGCCAGCAGCTTAATCCCGGCGGCAGGGGGAGAGCAGTACTTC. V and J are TRBV7-3 and TRBJ2-7, with 7 bases aligning to TRBD1. This CDR3 is 15 amino acids long. V shed 1 base and J 7 bases; nucleotides not matched to a gene: 10. The germline V gene encodes CDR1 SGHTA and CDR2 FQGTGA.

The chain combines TRBV5-4 with TRBJ2-1; D perhaps matches TRBD2 (6 bases). The length of the CDR3 is 13 residues. From germline, CDR1 is SGHNT and CDR2 YYREEE (reference sequence). V lost 8 bases, J lost 2 bases, and 11 bases lay in between. The CDR3 here is CASSGQTYNEQFF. CDR3 bases: TGTGCCAGTAGCGGCCAGACCTACAATGAGCAGTTCTTC.

The chain has TRBV7-8 and TRBJ1-1, with a tentative D call TRBD1 (6 bases). Germline V gene sequence: CDR1 SGHVS, CDR2 FQNEAQ. This CDR3 comprises 14 residues. The ends were cut back, 1 base at V and 11 bases at J, with 17 bases in the middle. Here the CDR3 reads CASSLVGKTGTAFF. The CDR3 nucleotides are TGTGCCAGCAGCTTAGTAGGGAAAACAGGGACGGCTTTCTTT.

This clone has only a few counts. The rearrangement links TRBV5-4 to TRBJ2-2; 13 bases map to TRBD2. CDR3 length equals 17 residues. Germline loops: CDR1 SGHNT, CDR2 YYREEE (reference sequence). After removal of 4 bases from V and 3 bases from J, the junction contained 6 bases not matched to a gene. CDR3 sequence: CASSRGLAGEYTGELFF. CDR3 DNA sequence: TGTGCCAGCAGCCGAGGACTAGCGGGAGAATACACCGGGGAGCTGTTTTTT.

This clone occurred once. DNA of the CDR3: TGCGCCAGCAGCCAAGATTGGAAGGACAGAAAGTTCTTC. Encoded protein: CASSQDWKDRKFF. This chain links TRBV4-3 with TRBJ2-1; D may be TRBD1 (6 bases). Per germline, CDR1 LGHNA and CDR2 YSLEER. The CDR3 is 13 residues long. V dropped 0 bases and J dropped 14 bases, with 14 bases sitting between them.

This clone was recorded only once. This rearrangement joins TRBV7-2 to TRBJ2-3; no reliable D call. The V end was cut by 4 bases, the J end by 5 bases, with 7 bases between. Germline V lookup: CDR1 SGHTA, CDR2 FQGNSA. The length of the CDR3 is 12 residues. The DNA of the CDR3 is TGTGCCAGCAGCTCCCTCGGAGATACGCAGTATTTT. Its translation is CASSSLGDTQYF.

This clone was observed once. The V and J genes are TRBV7-2 and TRBJ1-1; perhaps TRBD1 as D (5 bases). Per germline, CDR1 SGHTA and CDR2 FQGNSA. The CDR3 has 13 amino acids. V lost 5 bases and J 8 bases, leaving 15 bases between the germline ends. CDR3 sequence reads: CASSRGGPGEAFF. Written as DNA, the CDR3 is TGTGCCAGCAGCCGAGGAGGGCCAGGGGAAGCTTTCTTT.

This clone was counted a single time. V and J are TRBV28 and TRBJ1-1, with D tentatively TRBD1 (5 bases). The CDR3 sequence is 17 residues long. Germline V gene lookup returns CDR1 MDHEN and CDR2 SYDVKM. V lost 2 bases and J 10 bases, leaving 26 bases between the germline ends. The CDR3 DNA reads as TGTGCCAGCAGTTTACGAGTAGTTGGCAGGGCAATACGAGGAGCTTTCTTT. Protein: CASSLRVVGRAIRGAFF.

This clone was seen once. The chain employs TRBV28 and TRBJ2-7, with 7 nucleotides matching TRBD1. Germline-derived CDR1 and CDR2 are MDHEN and SYDVKM. The CDR3 runs 15 residues. The junction had 11 bases not matched to a gene; V was cut back by 7 bases and J by 2 bases. The CDR3 loop is CASTQTGPLAYEQYF. CDR3 nucleotides: TGTGCCAGCACCCAGACAGGGCCACTGGCCTACGAGCAGTACTTC. The whole variable domain, filled in from reference TRBV28 and TRBJ2-7, reads DVKVTQSSRYLVKRTGEKVFLECVQDMDHENMFWYRQDPGLGLRLIYFSYDVKMKEKGDIPEGYSVSREKKERFSLILESASTNQTSMYLCASTQTGPLAYEQYFGPGTRLTVT.

The V gene is TRBV28, the J gene TRBJ2-5; D gene uncertain. V was cut by 2 bases and J by 2 bases, with 6 bases left in between. CDR1 and CDR2 (germline): MDHEN, SYDVKM. This CDR3 region has 13 residues. Here the CDR3 reads CASSLIAQETQYF. The CDR3, as DNA: TGTGCCAGCAGTTTAATCGCGCAAGAGACCCAGTACTTC. Variable domain in full (rest from reference TRBV28 and TRBJ2-5): DVKVTQSSRYLVKRTGEKVFLECVQDMDHENMFWYRQDPGLGLRLIYFSYDVKMKEKGDIPEGYSVSREKKERFSLILESASTNQTSMYLCASSLIAQETQYFGPGTRLLVL.

The chain combines TRBV29-1 with TRBJ1-2, with D possibly being TRBD1 (6 bases). Deletions cut 4 bases from V and 8 bases from J, with 17 bases between. CDR3 size: 13 residues. Per the germline V gene, CDR1 is SQVTM and CDR2 is ANQGSEA. The CDR3 region is CSVGVIGGRGYTF. CDR3 nucleotide sequence: TGCAGCGTTGGGGTAATAGGGGGACGGGGCTACACCTTC.

The rearrangement links TRBV7-9 to TRBJ1-5, with D unresolved. Looked up from germline, CDR1 is SEHNR and CDR2 is FQNEAQ (reference sequence). V was trimmed by 3 bases and J by 0 bases, leaving 12 bases between them. This CDR3 comprises 16 residues. The CDR3 DNA is TGTGCCAGCAGCTTTGCAGGCCAATATAGCAATCAGCCCCAGCATTTT. Its translation: CASSFAGQYSNQPQHF.

The genes are TRBV27 and TRBJ2-1; TRBD1 might be the D (5 bases). The germline V gene has CDR1 MNHEY and CDR2 SMNVEV (reference sequence). Trimming took 3 bases from V and 8 from J, leaving 17 bases between them. The CDR3 sequence is 15 residues long. Here the CDR3 reads CASSFGRGGGDEQFF. In nucleotides, the CDR3 is TGTGCCAGCAGTTTCGGTAGGGGCGGTGGCGATGAGCAGTTCTTC.

The chain links TRBV7-3 to TRBJ2-6; 10 bases fit TRBD1. V shed 5 bases, J shed 3 bases, and the junction held 7 bases outside the gene matches. CDR1 and CDR2 from the germline V gene are SGHTA and FQGTGA. The CDR3 extends over 17 amino acids. The CDR3 sequence is CASSPPGTGVGANVLTF. As DNA, the CDR3 is TGTGCCAGCAGCCCCCCCGGGACAGGGGTTGGGGCCAACGTCCTGACTTTC.

The genes are TRBV9 and TRBJ1-1; D is ambiguous. CDR3 length: 15 residues. The germline V and J ends were trimmed by 4 bases and 4 bases, with 17 bases remaining between them. CDR1 and CDR2 from the germline V gene are SGDLS and YYNGEE. The CDR3 DNA follows: TGTGCCAGCAGCTCCACGGCGGGGTTGAGCACTGAAGCTTTCTTT. Its protein is CASSSTAGLSTEAFF.

V and J are TRBV9 and TRBJ2-7; TRBD2 agrees at 9 bases. V gave up 2 bases and J gave up 6 bases; unmatched junction bases: 6. The germline V gene encodes CDR1 SGDLS and CDR2 YYNGEE. The CDR3 totals 14 residues. CDR3 sequence: CASSVAGGDIEQYF. In DNA, the CDR3 is TGTGCCAGCAGCGTTGCGGGAGGGGATATCGAGCAGTACTTC.

The genes are TRBV10-3 and TRBJ2-2; maybe TRBD1 (6 bases). V was shortened by 4 bases and J by 0 bases, with 9 bases between the two germline ends. Germline loops: CDR1 ENHRY, CDR2 SYGVKD. The CDR3 is 15 residues long. The CDR3 DNA reads as TGTGCCATCAGTGGCGACAGGACGAACACCGGGGAGCTGTTTTTT. The encoded protein is CAISGDRTNTGELFF.

This clone was observed a handful of times. The chain links TRBV9 to TRBJ1-1, with D perhaps TRBD1 (5 bases). This CDR3 has 14 residues. Trimming cost V 4 bases and J 3 bases, with 13 bases left between them. CDR1 is SGDLS and CDR2 is YYNGEE in the germline V gene. CDR3 in DNA: TGTGCCAGCAGCCCGGCGGGGGGTCACACTGAAGCTTTCTTT. Protein product: CASSPAGGHTEAFF.

This clone occurred once. The chain is built from TRBV19 and TRBJ2-3, with TRBD2 matching over 11 bases. Germline V gene sequence: CDR1 LNHDA, CDR2 SQIVND (reference sequence). V shed 11 bases and J 2 bases; nucleotides not matched to a gene: 9. The CDR3 length is 15 residues. The CDR3 region is CAGSPGLADTDTQYF. The CDR3 DNA sequence: TGTGCCGGTTCGCCGGGACTAGCGGACACAGATACGCAGTATTTT. Based on the CDR3 plus reference TRBV19 and TRBJ2-3, the full variable domain is DGGITQSPKYLFRKEGQNVTLSCEQNLNHDAMYWYRQDPGQGLRLIYYSQIVNDFQKGDIAEGYSVSREKKESFPLTVTSAQKNPTAFYLCAGSPGLADTDTQYFGPGTRLTVL.